These 10 T cell receptor beta chains were sequenced from one sample in a study of breast tumors, draining lymph nodes, adjacent tissues. TCRdb used MiXCR to reprocess the multiplex PCR reads, holding one entry per CDR3 protein. The table includes about 15,000 distinct CDR3 sequences, 45% detected once. Sequencing was performed on tumor-adjacent breast tissue. These receptors came from a female donor with breast cancer. Some clones in this sample may be carry-over from other donors' samples.

This clonotype occurred a few times. This chain connects TRBV5-4 to TRBJ1-5; D unresolved. CDR1 SGHNT and CDR2 YYREEE come from the germline V gene (reference sequence). The V gene lost 1 base and the J gene lost 0 bases, with 2 bases spanning the gap. The CDR3 extends over 13 amino acids. The CDR3: CASSLNSNQPQHF. The CDR3 DNA sequence: TGTGCCAGCAGCTTGAATAGCAATCAGCCCCAGCATTTT.

This clonotype is classed as medium-sized (0.01 to 0.1%). The rearrangement uses TRBV5-1 and TRBJ2-2, with D possibly matching TRBD1 (5 bases). The germline V gene has CDR1 SGHRS and CDR2 YFSETQ. Trimming shortened V by 0 bases and J by 12 bases, and 9 bases separated the two germline ends. The CDR3 spans 12 residues. CDR3: CASSLEQGQLFF. CDR3 bases: TGCGCCAGCAGCTTGGAGCAGGGTCAGCTGTTTTTT.

There are many counts of this clonotype. A much larger clone is a single base away; this may be a read error. V usage is TRBV11-2 and J usage is TRBJ2-7; D is unclear. The CDR3 runs 16 residues. In germline, CDR1 is SGHAT, CDR2 FQNNGV. Trimming shortened V by 2 bases and J by 7 bases, and 21 bases separated the two germline ends. The CDR3 nucleotides read TGTGCCAGCAGCTTATTCGCCACCGCGTCTCTCGGGGAGCAGTACTTC. Protein: CASSLFATASLGEQYF.

There are many counts of this clonotype. The J gene is TRBJ2-3, the V gene TRBV18; 9 bases line up with TRBD2. The V gene end was trimmed by 3 bases and the J gene end by 0 bases; junction bases not matched to a gene: 1. The CDR3 loop spans 15 amino acids. Germline V gene data show CDR1 as KGHSH and CDR2 as LQKENI. The CDR3 region has the DNA TGTGCCAGCTCACCGGGACTAGCTAGCACAGATACGCAGTATTTT. Its translation: CASSPGLASTDTQYF.

This clonotype was counted at least ten times. V gene TRBV11-2 combines with J gene TRBJ1-3; D not resolved. The V gene lost 2 bases and the J gene lost 3 bases, with 8 bases spanning the gap. The germline V gene encodes CDR1 SGHAT and CDR2 FQNNGV. The CDR3 covers 14 residues. The CDR3 spells CASSLTDFGNTIYF. The DNA for the CDR3 is TGTGCCAGCAGCTTAACGGATTTTGGAAACACCATATATTTT.

Many counts were recorded for this clonotype. The genes are TRBV7-3 and TRBJ1-1; D might be TRBD1 (6 bases). The V end lost 5 bases, the J end lost 2 bases, and 12 bases lay between the germline ends. Per germline, CDR1 SGHTA and CDR2 FQGTGA. The CDR3 is made up of 14 amino acids. The chain's CDR3 is CASSTTGRNTEAFF. CDR3 DNA sequence: TGTGCCAGCAGCACGACAGGTCGAAACACTGAAGCTTTCTTT.

The V call is TRBV4-2, the J call TRBJ2-7; 9 nucleotides match TRBD1. V shed 4 bases, J shed 0 bases, and the junction held 7 bases outside the gene matches. Germline CDR1 reads LGHNA; CDR2 reads YNFKEQ. This CDR3 comprises 16 residues. The CDR3 DNA sequence: TGTGCCAGCAGCCTGACCGGGACAGGGCTCTCCTACGAGCAGTACTTC. Translating it yields CASSLTGTGLSYEQYF.

This clonotype occurred a few times. The rearrangement links TRBV4-3 to TRBJ1-2, with D maybe TRBD1 (5 bases). V lost 1 base, J lost 7 bases, and 13 bases lay in between. Per germline, CDR1 LGHNA and CDR2 YSLEER. This CDR3 comprises 14 residues. CDR3: CASSQGGGVVGYTF. The CDR3 coding sequence is TGCGCCAGCAGCCAAGGGGGGGGGGTAGTTGGCTACACCTTC.

This clonotype has just a few counts. The junction and the germline gene differ at one end; a read error may be behind it. This chain uses TRBV24-1 with TRBJ1-6; no definite D call. CDR1 is KGHDR, CDR2 SFDVKD, per germline. CDR3 size: 15 residues. The CDR3 sequence is CATSDGRRGDSPLHF. The CDR3 coding sequence is TGCGCCACCAGTGATGGTCGCCGGGGAGATTCACCCCTCCACTTT.

This chain uses TRBV12-3 or TRBV12-4 with TRBJ2-3, with 12 bases aligning to TRBD2. The CDR3 sequence is 18 residues long. The CDR3 sequence: CASGLEVLGLAGGDTQYF. The CDR3 nucleotides are TGTGCTAGTGGTTTGGAGGTTTTGGGACTAGCGGGCGGGGATACGCAGTATTTT.